This T cell receptor (beta chain) was found in a study of cytomegalovirus exposure and HLA in healthy donors. Details on this clone: The target antigen is unknown.

Both 60 Vbeta primers and 13 Jbeta primers went into the PCR. Some clones are missing from TCRdb's copy, which holds only in-frame ones; the method was immunoSEQ multiplex PCR. The sample comprises under 150,000 clones, roughly 69% of which are singletons, and approximately 2.6% rests with the top ten. Study conclusions and caveats: A highly shared variant cluster was judged a likely technical artifact. Differences between HLA loci emerged in a later analysis of TCR association rates, with DRB1 most and HLA-C fewest. When analyzed later, a missense DCLRE1C variant was found to be linked to TCR beta V- and J-gene trimming.

Sequenced: PBMCs. The TCR sequence derives from a human donor in good health.

CDR3 in DNA: TGTGCCAGCAGTTACTCGCGCAGGGTGGATAGCTATGGCTACACCTTC. Encoded protein: CASSYSRRVDSYGYTF. This chain links TRBV6-5 with TRBJ1-2; D possibly corresponds to TRBD1 (5 bases). V lost 0 bases and J 4 bases, leaving 15 bases between the germline ends. This CDR3 is 16 amino acids long. Germline V gene lookup returns CDR1 MNHEY and CDR2 SVGAGI.